Below are 11 T cell receptor beta chains sequenced from a single sample in a study of blood T cell repertoires in COVID-19. Here immunoSEQ multiplex PCR was the method, and the copy in TCRdb shows in-frame clones only, minus some. This table holds around 130,000 clones, around 80% found once. Sample: peripheral blood. The receptors stem from a man aged 65 to 85 with acute or convalescent COVID-19.

The rearrangement uses TRBV4-1 and TRBJ2-5; 10 bases line up with TRBD2. V lost 4 bases to trimming and J lost 5 bases; unmatched junction nucleotides: 16. CDR1 MGHRA and CDR2 YSYEKL come from the germline V gene. The CDR3 is made up of 18 amino acids. CDR3 in amino acids: CASSRETTSGVMGETQYF. CDR3 nucleotide sequence: TGCGCCAGCAGCCGAGAGACTACTAGCGGGGTTATGGGGGAGACCCAGTACTTC.

This clone showed up just a few times. This specimen includes other DNA sequences encoding the same CDR3. This sequence joins TRBV19 and TRBJ1-5; D gene ambiguous. V was cut by 1 base and J by 1 base, with 8 bases left in between. Germline V lookup: CDR1 LNHDA, CDR2 SQIVND (reference sequence). The CDR3 spans 15 residues. The CDR3 sequence is CASSIGGGSNQPQHF. In DNA form, the CDR3 reads TGTGCCAGTAGTATAGGGGGAGGGAGCAATCAGCCCCAGCATTTT.

The J gene is TRBJ2-2, the V gene TRBV5-1; 9 bases map to TRBD1. Trimming took 3 bases from V and 2 from J; bases not matched to a gene: 8. CDR3 length: 17 amino acids. From germline, CDR1 is SGHRS and CDR2 YFSETQ. The chain's CDR3 is CASSWTGDRINTGELFF. For the CDR3, the DNA is TGCGCCAGCAGCTGGACAGGGGATCGGATTAACACCGGGGAGCTGTTTTTT. Filled out from reference TRBV5-1 and TRBJ2-2, the complete variable domain reads KAGVTQTPRYLIKTRGQQVTLSCSPISGHRSVSWYQQTPGQGLQFLFEYFSETQRNKGNFPGRFSGRQFSNSRSEMNVSTLELGDSALYLCASSWTGDRINTGELFFGEGSRLTVL.

This clone was picked up a small number of times. This chain links TRBV5-1 with TRBJ2-7; TRBD1 matches at 8 bases. J gave up 4 bases and V 3 bases, and 9 bases lay outside the gene matches. The CDR3 has 15 residues. CDR1 is SGHRS, CDR2 YFSETQ, per germline. Written as DNA, the CDR3 is TGCGCCAGCAGCTCTGACAGGGGCCCCGCGTACGAGCAGTACTTC. Translated, it gives CASSSDRGPAYEQYF.

This chain connects TRBV4-1 to TRBJ2-2, with 7 bases fitting TRBD1. After removal of 2 bases from V and 6 bases from J, the junction contained 6 bases not matched to a gene. The CDR3 totals 15 residues. In germline, CDR1 is MGHRA, CDR2 YSYEKL. The CDR3 spells CASSQYDRASGELFF. In nucleotides, the CDR3 is TGCGCCAGCAGCCAATATGACAGGGCCTCCGGGGAGCTGTTTTTT.

The chain has TRBV7-2 and TRBJ1-5, with D perhaps TRBD1 (5 bases). V was pared by 3 bases and J by 5 bases, with 14 bases between. CDR1 and CDR2 (germline): SGHTA, FQGNSA. The CDR3 is made up of 15 amino acids. The CDR3 coding sequence is TGTGCCAGCAGCTTTGCGGAGGGGATCCATCAGCCCCAGCATTTT. Protein sequence: CASSFAEGIHQPQHF.

This rearrangement joins TRBV6-5 to TRBJ1-4; D is uncertain. Germline V lookup: CDR1 MNHEY, CDR2 SVGAGI. This CDR3 region has 15 residues. Trimming left V 2 bases short and J 4 bases short, with 11 bases between. CDR3 sequence: CASSYPGIDNEKLFF. As DNA, the CDR3 is TGTGCCAGCAGTTACCCCGGGATAGATAATGAAAAACTGTTTTTT.

The J gene is TRBJ1-4, the V gene TRBV21-1; the D call of TRBD1 is as the table states it, not checked on the DNA. TRBV21-1 is shown as a pseudogene. CDR3 size: 16 residues. The CDR3 coding sequence is TGTGCCAGCAGACAGGGAAACCGGCGGCTTAATGAAAAACTGTTTTTT. Amino acid sequence: CASRQGNRRLNEKLFF.

The chain couples TRBV20-1 to TRBJ2-5; 7 bases agree with TRBD1. This CDR3 contains 11 residues. The V gene's germline CDR1 is DFQATT and CDR2 SNEGSKA (reference sequence). The junction had 10 bases not matched to a gene; V was cut back by 5 bases and J by 13 bases. This chain's CDR3 is CSAGRYGQVYF. CDR3 in DNA: TGCAGTGCTGGGCGGTACGGACAGGTGTACTTC.

With regard to this clone: One junction end disagrees with the germline gene, perhaps due to a read error. The V and J genes are TRBV27 and TRBJ1-6; 9 nucleotides line up with TRBD1. The CDR3 is 19 amino acids. The germline gives CDR1 MNHEY, CDR2 SMNVEV (reference sequence). The CDR3 DNA reads TGTGCCAGCAGTTATCACCGACCGGGACAGGGTGTCTATGATTCACCCCTCCACTTT. Translation gives CASSYHRPGQGVYDSPLHF.

The chain links TRBV6-6 to TRBJ2-2, with D perhaps matching TRBD2 (6 bases). Trimming took 2 bases from V and 4 from J, leaving 8 bases between them. This CDR3 spans 14 amino acids. Germline lookup yields CDR1 MNHNY and CDR2 SVGAGI (reference sequence). The CDR3 here is CASSYLEGTGELFF. The CDR3 region has the DNA TGTGCCAGCAGTTACCTGGAGGGCACCGGGGAGCTGTTTTTT.